A single sample is the source of the 26 T cell receptor beta chains below, sequenced in a study of spatial heterogeneity in lung cancer. TCRdb ran MiXCR on the 5' RACE reads and lists one entry per CDR3 protein. The profile shows about 24,000 distinct CDR3 sequences, 3% to 3.5% of them singletons. Time point defined: sample taken at primary tumor resection. This specimen consisted of PBMCs, obtained at surgery. These receptors all come from a female donor with early-stage non-small cell lung cancer.

At least ten counts were recorded for this clonotype. The rearrangement joins TRBV28 to TRBJ1-1, with D maybe TRBD1 (6 bases). The CDR3 extends over 13 amino acids. The V gene's germline CDR1 is MDHEN and CDR2 SYDVKM. V was cut by 6 bases and J by 8 bases, with 16 bases left in between. CDR3 sequence: CASSLQGRGEAFF. As DNA, the CDR3 is TGTGCCAGCAGCTTACAGGGCAGGGGCGAAGCTTTCTTT.

In this sample, this clonotype turned up many times. V gene TRBV6-5 combines with J gene TRBJ1-5; D may be TRBD1 (6 bases). Germline loops: CDR1 MNHEY, CDR2 SVGAGI. V gave up 3 bases and J gave up 4 bases, with 10 bases separating them. This CDR3 contains 14 residues. The DNA of the CDR3 is TGTGCCAGCAGTTATGGGGGCAGGAATCAGCCCCAGCATTTT. As protein: CASSYGGRNQPQHF.

This clonotype was observed at least ten times. The chain employs TRBV9 and TRBJ2-2; 10 bases agree with TRBD1. This CDR3 comprises 16 residues. In germline, CDR1 is SGDLS, CDR2 YYNGEE. The V and J ends lost 2 bases and 8 bases, in that order; junction bases with no gene match: 9. The CDR3 protein is CASSVTGGASSGELFF. CDR3 nucleotides: TGTGCCAGCAGCGTGACAGGGGGCGCATCGTCAGGGGAGCTGTTTTTT.

This clonotype was counted at least ten times. The rearrangement uses TRBV4-2 and TRBJ2-7, with 9 bases identical to TRBD2. The length of the CDR3 is 16 residues. V shed 1 base, J shed 4 bases, and the junction held 8 bases outside the gene matches. Germline values: CDR1 LGHNA, CDR2 YNFKEQ. In DNA form, the CDR3 reads TGTGCCAGCAGCCAAGTGGGGGCGGGAGGGCGTTACGAGCAGTACTTC. Amino acid sequence: CASSQVGAGGRYEQYF.

The J gene is TRBJ1-1, the V gene TRBV13; 9 nucleotides line up with TRBD1. Per germline, CDR1 PRHDT and CDR2 FYEKMQ (reference sequence). J lost 6 bases, V lost 6 bases, and 8 bases had no gene match. The CDR3 spans 14 residues. CDR3 DNA sequence: TGTGCCAGCAGGTGGAAGGGACAGGGCCCTGAAGCTTTCTTT. Its protein product is CASRWKGQGPEAFF.

This clonotype was recorded many times. The rearrangement links TRBV2 to TRBJ2-3, with 9 bases lining up with TRBD2. From germline, CDR1 is SNHLY and CDR2 FYNNEI. This CDR3 contains 16 residues. V shed 8 bases and J 2 bases; nucleotides not matched to a gene: 11. The CDR3 nucleotides are TGTGCCAGCCTCTCAGGACTAGCGCAAACCACAGATACGCAGTATTTT. Translated, it gives CASLSGLAQTTDTQYF.

This clonotype was seen ten or more times. The rearrangement uses TRBV7-6 and TRBJ1-5; D unresolved. Germline V gene data show CDR1 as SGHVS and CDR2 as FNYEAQ. The length of the CDR3 is 13 residues. Trimming shortened V by 0 bases and J by 7 bases, and 7 bases separated the two germline ends. This CDR3 reads CASSLAGLQPQHF. In nucleotides, the CDR3 is TGTGCCAGCAGCTTAGCGGGGTTACAGCCCCAGCATTTT.

This clonotype was seen many times. The chain is built from TRBV4-1 and TRBJ2-1, with TRBD2 identical over 11 bases. The ends lost 4 bases at V and 2 bases at J; junction bases unmatched: 4. There are 16 residues in the CDR3. Looked up from germline, CDR1 is MGHRA and CDR2 is YSYEKL. The CDR3 here is CASSRGTSGTYNEQFF. The CDR3 region has the DNA TGCGCCAGCAGCCGGGGGACTAGCGGAACCTACAATGAGCAGTTCTTC.

This clonotype occurred many times. The J gene is TRBJ2-7, the V gene TRBV27; tentatively, D is TRBD1 or TRBD2 (5 bases each). The CDR3 has 13 amino acids. CDR1 is MNHEY and CDR2 is SMNVEV in the germline V gene (reference sequence). Trimming removed 8 bases from V and 1 base from J, with 12 bases in between. The CDR3 region is CASGLGVSYEQYF. In DNA, the CDR3 is TGTGCCAGCGGATTGGGGGTGTCCTACGAGCAGTACTTC.

In its sample, this clonotype was seen a few times. V usage is TRBV7-9 and J usage is TRBJ2-1, with 11 positions matching TRBD2. V dropped 3 bases and J dropped 6; count of bases not matched to a gene: 4. From germline, CDR1 is SEHNR and CDR2 FQNEAQ (reference sequence). This CDR3 contains 15 residues. The CDR3 DNA reads as TGTGCCAGCAGCTTGAATAGCGGGAGGGCCAATGAGCAGTTCTTC. Amino acid sequence: CASSLNSGRANEQFF.

This clonotype was observed at least ten times. V is TRBV2 and J is TRBJ2-2, with TRBD1 identical over 9 bases. This CDR3 is built from 16 residues. The trim removed 8 bases at V and 0 bases at J, leaving 7 bases unmatched. In germline, CDR1 is SNHLY, CDR2 FYNNEI. CDR3 sequence reads: CASFKGDRANTGELFF. The CDR3 DNA reads TGTGCCAGCTTCAAGGGGGACAGGGCGAACACCGGGGAGCTGTTTTTT.

This clonotype was seen at least ten times. This chain uses TRBV28 with TRBJ2-3, with D tentatively TRBD2 (5 bases). Germline V gives CDR1 MDHEN, CDR2 SYDVKM. Trimming removed 3 bases at V and 1 base at J, with 11 bases between. The CDR3 totals 15 residues. This chain's CDR3 is CASSLELAGTDTQYF. CDR3 bases: TGTGCCAGCAGTTTGGAGCTAGCAGGCACAGATACGCAGTATTTT.

There are many counts of this clonotype. The rearrangement links TRBV20-1 to TRBJ1-1, with 8 nucleotides matching TRBD1. There are 14 residues in the CDR3. V shed 2 bases, J shed 5 bases, and the junction held 7 bases outside the gene matches. The germline V gene has CDR1 DFQATT and CDR2 SNEGSKA (reference sequence). CDR3 in DNA: TGCAGTGCTAGAAGGACAGGGCGGCGGACTGAAGCTTTCTTT. This translates into CSARRTGRRTEAFF.

This clonotype was observed many times. The CDR3 region is CATSARTGWKGYTF. The CDR3 DNA reads TGTGCCACCAGTGCCCGGACAGGTTGGAAGGGCTACACCTTC. This chain links TRBV24-1 with TRBJ1-2, with 7 bases matching TRBD1. There are 14 residues in the CDR3. Looked up from germline, CDR1 is KGHDR and CDR2 is SFDVKD. With V trimmed by 5 bases and J by 8 bases, 10 bases remained unmatched.

This clonotype was seen ten or more times. The chain joins TRBV27 to TRBJ1-1; no reliable D call. The CDR3 consists of 15 residues. The V gene's germline CDR1 is MNHEY and CDR2 SMNVEV (reference sequence). Trimming pared 0 bases from V and 0 bases from J, leaving 8 bases between. The CDR3 DNA follows: TGTGCCAGCAGTTTATCGGCAGGCATGAACACTGAAGCTTTCTTT. It codes for CASSLSAGMNTEAFF.

This clonotype was seen many times. The V gene is TRBV7-9, the J gene TRBJ1-3; D is unresolved. In germline, CDR1 is SEHNR, CDR2 FQNEAQ (reference sequence). V lost 6 bases, J lost 7 bases, and 4 bases lay in between. The CDR3 consists of 10 residues. The CDR3 loop is CASSANTIYF. The CDR3, as DNA: TGTGCCAGCAGTGCGAACACCATATATTTT.

This clonotype has a count of ten or more. For the CDR3, the DNA is TGCAGTGCTGGGGACCCGGGAGGTAGAGATCCCAATGAGCAGTTCTTC. It specifies CSAGDPGGRDPNEQFF. The chain combines TRBV20-1 with TRBJ2-1; 7 bases match TRBD2. Germline V lookup: CDR1 DFQATT, CDR2 SNEGSKA (reference sequence). V lost 5 bases, J lost 6 bases, and 16 bases stayed unmatched. The CDR3 is made up of 16 amino acids.

Comment on this clonotype: A clone one base away is much larger, so this may be a read error. The V gene is TRBV4-1, the J gene TRBJ2-1; 8 nucleotides line up with TRBD2. CDR3 length: 15 residues. Looked up from germline, CDR1 is MGHRA and CDR2 is YSYEKL. Trimming at V came to 4 bases and at J to 1 base, leaving 3 bases not matched to a gene. The chain's CDR3 is CASSRERESYNEQFF. DNA of the CDR3: TGCGCCAGCAGCCGCGAGCGGGAGTCCTACAATGAGCAGTTCTTC.

There are many counts of this clonotype. In DNA, the CDR3 is TGTGCCAGCAGCTTAGGAGGCAGTAGCAATCAGCCCCAGCATTTT. This translates into CASSLGGSSNQPQHF. The chain joins TRBV11-2 to TRBJ1-5; D is unclear. The V end was cut by 1 base, the J end by 0 bases, with 7 bases between. The CDR3 sequence is 15 residues long. Per germline, CDR1 SGHAT and CDR2 FQNNGV.

This clonotype ranks as medium-sized. This sequence joins TRBV7-9 and TRBJ2-7; D is possibly TRBD1 (6 bases). This CDR3 has 15 amino acids. The V end was cut by 2 bases, the J end by 5 bases, with 16 bases between. The germline gives CDR1 SEHNR, CDR2 FQNEAQ (reference sequence). The CDR3 loop reads CASSLLQGIFDEQYF. CDR3 DNA sequence: TGTGCCAGCAGCTTATTGCAGGGGATCTTCGACGAGCAGTACTTC.

This clonotype came up many times. V and J are TRBV12-5 and TRBJ2-5, with 8 bases lining up with TRBD1. V lost 1 base and J lost 3; bases outside the gene matches: 7. This CDR3 is 16 amino acids long. CDR1 and CDR2 (germline): LGHNT, FRNRAP. CDR3 region: CASGLGTGSPEETQYF. The CDR3 DNA is TGTGCTAGTGGTTTGGGGACAGGGAGCCCTGAAGAGACCCAGTACTTC.

By frequency in the sample, this clonotype is medium-sized. The J gene is TRBJ1-5, the V gene TRBV20-1; 8 positions match TRBD1. CDR1 is DFQATT and CDR2 is SNEGSKA in the germline V gene (reference sequence). The CDR3 is made up of 12 amino acids. V lost 5 bases, J lost 4 bases, and 1 base stayed unmatched. DNA for the CDR3: TGCAGTGCTCGGACAGGGAATCAGCCCCAGCATTTT. The encoded protein is CSARTGNQPQHF.

At least ten counts were recorded for this clonotype. V gene TRBV3-1 combines with J gene TRBJ2-1, with 7 positions matching TRBD2. This CDR3 region has 13 residues. Germline V gives CDR1 LGHDT, CDR2 YNNKEL (reference sequence). The V gene end was trimmed by 4 bases and the J gene end by 6 bases; junction bases not matched to a gene: 3. The CDR3 sequence is CASSRGGGNEQFF. The CDR3, as DNA: TGTGCCAGCAGCCGCGGGGGAGGCAATGAGCAGTTCTTC.

This clonotype was observed at least ten times. The rearrangement links TRBV3-1 to TRBJ2-1, with 9 bases that match TRBD2. The CDR3 has 16 amino acids. Germline V gives CDR1 LGHDT, CDR2 YNNKEL (reference sequence). J lost 4 bases, V lost 1 base, and 5 bases had no gene match. The CDR3 reads CASSQGGGVWYNEQFF. CDR3 bases: TGTGCCAGCAGCCAAGGCGGGGGGGTCTGGTACAATGAGCAGTTCTTC.

The table lists this clonotype with many counts. The chain links TRBV25-1 to TRBJ2-7, with no clear D. V lost 3 bases and J lost 4, with 4 bases in between. CDR1 and CDR2 (germline): MGHDK, SYGVNS. The CDR3 covers 11 residues. CDR3: CASSDQYEQYF. CDR3 coding DNA: TGTGCCAGCAGTGATCAGTACGAGCAGTACTTC.

This clonotype was counted many times. The V call is TRBV10-3, the J call TRBJ2-3, with 12 bases lining up with TRBD2. The CDR3 sequence is 16 residues long. V was clipped by 10 bases and J by 0 bases; unmatched bases: 8. Germline values: CDR1 ENHRY, CDR2 SYGVKD. The CDR3 nucleotides are TGTGCCACCCTGACTAGCGGGAGTTTAAGCACAGATACGCAGTATTTT. It encodes CATLTSGSLSTDTQYF.